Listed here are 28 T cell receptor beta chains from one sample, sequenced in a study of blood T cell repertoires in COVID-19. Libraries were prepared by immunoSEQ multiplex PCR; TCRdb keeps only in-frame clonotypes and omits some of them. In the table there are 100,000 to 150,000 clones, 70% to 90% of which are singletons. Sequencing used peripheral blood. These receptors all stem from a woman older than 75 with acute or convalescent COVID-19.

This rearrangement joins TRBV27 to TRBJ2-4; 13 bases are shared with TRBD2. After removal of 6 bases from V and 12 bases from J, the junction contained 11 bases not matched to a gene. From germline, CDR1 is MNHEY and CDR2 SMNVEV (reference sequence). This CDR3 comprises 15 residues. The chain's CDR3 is CASSLLAGGVENQYF. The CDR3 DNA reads TGTGCCAGCAGCTTACTAGCGGGGGGGGTCGAAAATCAGTACTTC.

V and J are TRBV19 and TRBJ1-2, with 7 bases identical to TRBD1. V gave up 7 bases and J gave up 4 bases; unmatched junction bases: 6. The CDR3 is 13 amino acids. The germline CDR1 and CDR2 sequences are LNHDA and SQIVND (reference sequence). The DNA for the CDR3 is TGTGCCAGTACCCGGACAGGAATCTATGGCTACACCTTC. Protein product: CASTRTGIYGYTF.

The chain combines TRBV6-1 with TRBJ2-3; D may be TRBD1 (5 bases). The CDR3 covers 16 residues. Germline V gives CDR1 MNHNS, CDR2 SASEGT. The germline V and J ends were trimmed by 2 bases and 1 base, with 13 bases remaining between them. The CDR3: CASSEQSGLGTDTQYF. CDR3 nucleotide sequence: TGTGCCAGCAGTGAACAATCAGGGTTGGGCACAGATACGCAGTATTTT.

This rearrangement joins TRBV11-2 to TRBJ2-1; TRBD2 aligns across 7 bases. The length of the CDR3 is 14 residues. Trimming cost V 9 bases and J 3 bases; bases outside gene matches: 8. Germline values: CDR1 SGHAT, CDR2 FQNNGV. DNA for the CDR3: TGTGCCAGTAAGGGGCTAGCGGACTACAATGAGCAGTTCTTC. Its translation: CASKGLADYNEQFF.

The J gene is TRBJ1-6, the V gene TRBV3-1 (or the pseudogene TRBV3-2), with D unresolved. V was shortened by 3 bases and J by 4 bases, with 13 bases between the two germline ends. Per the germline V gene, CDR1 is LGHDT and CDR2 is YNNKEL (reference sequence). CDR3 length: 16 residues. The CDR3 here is CASSHSPLLYNSPLHF. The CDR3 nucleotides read TGTGCCAGCAGCCATTCACCCCTATTGTATAATTCACCCCTCCACTTT.

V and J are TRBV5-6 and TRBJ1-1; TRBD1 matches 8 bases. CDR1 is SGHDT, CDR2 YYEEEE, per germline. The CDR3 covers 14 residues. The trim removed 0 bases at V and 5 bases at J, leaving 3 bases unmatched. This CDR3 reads CASSLGQGLTEAFF. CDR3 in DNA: TGTGCCAGCAGCTTGGGACAGGGGCTGACTGAAGCTTTCTTT.

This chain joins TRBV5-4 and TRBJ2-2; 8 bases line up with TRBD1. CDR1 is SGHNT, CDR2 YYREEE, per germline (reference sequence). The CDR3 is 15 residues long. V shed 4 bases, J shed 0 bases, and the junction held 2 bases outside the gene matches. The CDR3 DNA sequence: TGTGCCAGCAGCCACAGGGGGTCGAACACCGGGGAGCTGTTTTTT. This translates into CASSHRGSNTGELFF.

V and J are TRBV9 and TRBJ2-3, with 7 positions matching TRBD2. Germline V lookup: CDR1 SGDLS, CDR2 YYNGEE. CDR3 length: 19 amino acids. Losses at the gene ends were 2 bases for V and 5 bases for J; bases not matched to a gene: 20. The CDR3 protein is CASSVGERGPTNTRDTQYF. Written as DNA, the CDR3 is TGTGCCAGCAGCGTCGGGGAGCGGGGCCCCACCAATACAAGAGATACGCAGTATTTT.

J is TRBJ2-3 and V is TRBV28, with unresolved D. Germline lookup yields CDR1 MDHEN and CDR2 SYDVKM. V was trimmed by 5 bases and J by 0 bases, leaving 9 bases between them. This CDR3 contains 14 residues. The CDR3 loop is CASSVAASTDTQYF. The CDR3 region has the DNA TGTGCCAGCAGTGTGGCTGCTAGCACAGATACGCAGTATTTT.

CDR3 residues: CASSLTGDRNTEAFF. CDR3 nucleotide sequence: TGTGCCAGCAGCTTAACAGGGGACAGGAACACTGAAGCTTTCTTT. The chain combines TRBV7-3 with TRBJ1-1, with 7 bases aligning to TRBD1. V dropped 0 bases and J dropped 1; count of bases not matched to a gene: 2. CDR1 and CDR2 from the germline V gene are SGHTA and FQGTGA. The CDR3 is 15 amino acids.

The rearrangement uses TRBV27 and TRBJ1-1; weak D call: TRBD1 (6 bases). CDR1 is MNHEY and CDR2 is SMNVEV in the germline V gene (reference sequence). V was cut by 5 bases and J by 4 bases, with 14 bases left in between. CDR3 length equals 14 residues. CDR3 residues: CASSAQGSGTEAFF. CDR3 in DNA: TGTGCCAGCAGTGCGCAGGGGTCTGGCACTGAAGCTTTCTTT.

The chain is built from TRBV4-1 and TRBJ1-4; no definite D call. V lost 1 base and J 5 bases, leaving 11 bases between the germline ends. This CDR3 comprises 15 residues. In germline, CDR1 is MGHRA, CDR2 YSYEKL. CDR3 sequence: CASSQVTGRNEKLFF. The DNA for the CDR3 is TGCGCCAGCAGCCAAGTCACGGGAAGAAATGAAAAACTGTTTTTT.

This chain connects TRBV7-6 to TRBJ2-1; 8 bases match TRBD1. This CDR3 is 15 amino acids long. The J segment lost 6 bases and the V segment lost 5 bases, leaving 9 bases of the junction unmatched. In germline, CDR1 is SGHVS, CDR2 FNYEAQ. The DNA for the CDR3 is TGTGCCAGCAGCCTGGACAGGGTGGGATCCAATGAGCAGTTCTTC. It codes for CASSLDRVGSNEQFF.

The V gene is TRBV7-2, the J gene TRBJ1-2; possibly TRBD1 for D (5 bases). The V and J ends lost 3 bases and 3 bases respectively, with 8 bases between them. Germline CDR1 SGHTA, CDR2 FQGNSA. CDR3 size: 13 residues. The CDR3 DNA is TGTGCCAGCAGCTTCGGACACTACTATGGCTACACCTTC. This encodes CASSFGHYYGYTF.

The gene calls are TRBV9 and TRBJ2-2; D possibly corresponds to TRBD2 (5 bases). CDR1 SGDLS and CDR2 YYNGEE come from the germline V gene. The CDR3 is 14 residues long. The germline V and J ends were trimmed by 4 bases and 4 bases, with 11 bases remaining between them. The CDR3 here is CASSPRGGTGELFF. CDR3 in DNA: TGTGCCAGCAGCCCACGGGGTGGCACCGGGGAGCTGTTTTTT.

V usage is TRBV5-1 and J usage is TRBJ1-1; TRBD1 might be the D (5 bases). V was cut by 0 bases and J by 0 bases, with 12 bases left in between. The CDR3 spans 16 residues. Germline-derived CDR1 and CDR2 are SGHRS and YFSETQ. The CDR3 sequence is CASSLALTGLNTEAFF. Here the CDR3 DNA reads TGCGCCAGCAGCTTGGCCTTAACAGGACTGAACACTGAAGCTTTCTTT.

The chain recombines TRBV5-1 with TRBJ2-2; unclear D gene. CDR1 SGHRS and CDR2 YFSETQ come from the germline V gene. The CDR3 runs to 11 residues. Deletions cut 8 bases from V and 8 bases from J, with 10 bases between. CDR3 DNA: TGCGCCAGTTCCCCGGGTGGGGAGCTGTTTTTT. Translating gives CASSPGGELFF.

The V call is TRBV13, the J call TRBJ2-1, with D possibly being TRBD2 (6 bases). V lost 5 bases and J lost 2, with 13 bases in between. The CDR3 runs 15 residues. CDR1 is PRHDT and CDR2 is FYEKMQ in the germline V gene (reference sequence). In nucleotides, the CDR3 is TGTGCCAGCAGCATTCCTCGGGAGACCTACAATGAGCAGTTCTTC. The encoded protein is CASSIPRETYNEQFF.

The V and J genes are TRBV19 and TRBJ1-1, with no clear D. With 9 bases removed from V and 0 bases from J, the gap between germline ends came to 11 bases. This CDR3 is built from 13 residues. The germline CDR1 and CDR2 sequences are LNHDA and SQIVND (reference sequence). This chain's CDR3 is CASSGALNTEAFF. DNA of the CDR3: TGTGCCAGCTCCGGTGCATTGAACACTGAAGCTTTCTTT.

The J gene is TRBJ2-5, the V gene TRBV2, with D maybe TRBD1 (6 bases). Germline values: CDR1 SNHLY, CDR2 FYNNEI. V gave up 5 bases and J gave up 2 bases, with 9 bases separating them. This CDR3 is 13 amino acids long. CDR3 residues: CASSTGWQETQYF. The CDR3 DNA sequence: TGTGCCAGCAGTACAGGGTGGCAAGAGACCCAGTACTTC.

Here the CDR3 reads CASSLVGNTDTQYF. CDR3 coding DNA: TGTGCCAGCAGCTTAGTGGGCAACACAGATACGCAGTATTTT. The chain links TRBV5-4 to TRBJ2-3; the D is unclear. The CDR3 runs 14 residues. The ends were cut back, 2 bases at V and 2 bases at J, with 9 bases in the middle. The germline gives CDR1 SGHNT, CDR2 YYREEE (reference sequence).

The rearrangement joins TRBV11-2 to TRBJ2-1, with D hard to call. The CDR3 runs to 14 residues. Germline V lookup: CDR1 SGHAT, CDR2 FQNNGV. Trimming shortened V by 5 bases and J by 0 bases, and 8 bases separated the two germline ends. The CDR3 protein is CASSQSSSYNEQFF. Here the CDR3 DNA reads TGTGCCAGCAGCCAGTCAAGCTCCTACAATGAGCAGTTCTTC.

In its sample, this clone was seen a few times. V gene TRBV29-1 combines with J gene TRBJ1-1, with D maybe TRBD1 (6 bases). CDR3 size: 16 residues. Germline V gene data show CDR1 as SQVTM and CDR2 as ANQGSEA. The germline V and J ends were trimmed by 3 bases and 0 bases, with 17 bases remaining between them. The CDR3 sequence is CSVEYPRTALNTEAFF. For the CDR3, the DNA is TGCAGCGTTGAGTATCCCCGGACAGCCTTGAACACTGAAGCTTTCTTT.

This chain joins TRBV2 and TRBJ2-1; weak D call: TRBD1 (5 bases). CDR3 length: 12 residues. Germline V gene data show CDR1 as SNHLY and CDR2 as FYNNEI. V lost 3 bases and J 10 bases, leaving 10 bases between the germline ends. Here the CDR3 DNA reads TGTGCCAGCAGTGAGTCTAGGGGCGAGCAGTTCTTC. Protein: CASSESRGEQFF. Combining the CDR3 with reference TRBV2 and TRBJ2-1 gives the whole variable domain EPEVTQTPSHQVTQMGQEVILRCVPISNHLYFYWYRQILGQKVEFLVSFYNNEISEKSEIFDDQFSVERPDGSNFTLKIRSTKLEDSAMYFCASSESRGEQFFGPGTRLTVL.

CDR3 bases: TGTGCCAGCAGCCCAAGACTAGTCAATGAGCAGTTCTTC. This encodes CASSPRLVNEQFF. V is TRBV6-5 and J is TRBJ2-1; the D gene is possibly TRBD2 (6 bases). Trimming took off 6 bases at V and 6 bases at J, with 12 bases between the two ends. Germline V lookup: CDR1 MNHEY, CDR2 SVGAGI. The CDR3 runs 13 residues.

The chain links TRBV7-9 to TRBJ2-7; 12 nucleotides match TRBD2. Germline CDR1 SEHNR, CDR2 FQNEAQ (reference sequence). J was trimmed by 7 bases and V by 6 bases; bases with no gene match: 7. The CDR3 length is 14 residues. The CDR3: CASRRLAGVGEQYF. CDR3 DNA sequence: TGTGCCAGCAGGAGACTAGCGGGAGTTGGGGAGCAGTACTTC.

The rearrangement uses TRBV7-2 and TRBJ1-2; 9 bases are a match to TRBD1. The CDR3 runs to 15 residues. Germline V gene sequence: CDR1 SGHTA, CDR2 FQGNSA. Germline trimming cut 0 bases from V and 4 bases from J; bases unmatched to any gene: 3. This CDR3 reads CASSLASGQGYGYTF. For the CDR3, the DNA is TGTGCCAGCAGCTTAGCCTCGGGACAGGGCTATGGCTACACCTTC.

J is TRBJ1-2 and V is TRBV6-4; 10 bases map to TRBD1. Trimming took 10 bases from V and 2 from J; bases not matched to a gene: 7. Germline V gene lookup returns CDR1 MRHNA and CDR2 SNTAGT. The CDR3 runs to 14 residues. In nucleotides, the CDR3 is TGTGCCAAACCGGGACAGGGGCCCAACTATGGCTACACCTTC. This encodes CAKPGQGPNYGYTF.